The entry that follows covers one T cell receptor (beta chain) sequence. The antigen is unknown. This entry belongs to a study of vaccination and CD4 T cells after COVID-19. At the level of the study: Participants got two doses of BNT162b2 or mRNA-1273 vaccine. Overlapping spike peptides of SARS-CoV-2, HCoV-NL63, HCoV-OC43 and HCoV-229E were used, and cells were stimulated with them. Findings and caveats of the study: SARS-CoV-2-reactive clonotype medians increased from approximately 21 to 40, not significantly.

The treatment here: roughly 10-day PBMC culture with coronavirus spike peptide pools or control peptides (ViraFEST assay). Gathering of the CD4+ T cells, from the unexposed donor, took place before the COVID-19 pandemic (2011-2018). Peptide pool stimulation in ViraFEST expanded antigen-specific T cells, whose TCRs were then sequenced. The Oncomine TCR Beta short-read assay was what sequenced the DNA obtained from cultured CD4+ T cells. TCRdb recomputed calls from the PCR reads with MiXCR, one row per CDR3 protein. The table shows 5,000 to 7,000 distinct CDR3 sequences, with about 66% occurring only once. The specimen sequenced was CD4+ T cells from blood, cultured in vitro. The sequence was collected from a human donor in good health.

The CDR3 region has the DNA TGCGCCAGCAGTGAGGCCAGGACGGCTGGAAACACCATATATTTT. Encoded protein: CASSEARTAGNTIYF. V is TRBV10-1 and J is TRBJ1-3; no firm D call. Germline V gives CDR1 WNHNN, CDR2 SYGVQD (reference sequence). V lost 2 bases and J 2 bases, leaving 10 bases between the germline ends. This CDR3 has 15 residues.